The 24 T cell receptor beta chains presented below share a single source sample, sequenced in a study of vaccination effects on CD4 cells after COVID-19. Ahead of sequencing, the ViraFEST assay grew antigen-specific CD4+ T cells using viral peptide pools. Subsequent to less than twelve days of culture, CD4+ T cells were isolated. Two-dose BNT162b2 or mRNA-1273 vaccination was given to participants. For these receptors, no antigen is known. This table comes from immunoSEQ multiplex PCR, and its TCRdb copy is limited to in-frame clones, with some not included. The table has around 81,000 clones, roughly 73% seen once. Specimen: CD4+ T cells from PBMCs cultured with HCoV-OC43 spike peptides, collected after COVID-19 vaccination. Sample subset: HCoV-OC43 spike overlapping peptide pool stimulation. The source of these receptors is a human donor who received a COVID-19 vaccine.

The chain is built from TRBV6-5 and TRBJ1-2, with D perhaps matching TRBD1 (5 bases). Germline CDR1 is MNHEY and CDR2 is SVGAGI. V was clipped by 2 bases and J by 0 bases, with 7 bases between them. The CDR3 has 14 residues. The CDR3 nucleotides are TGTGCCAGCAGTTACCGGGGGACTAACTATGGCTACACCTTC. It translates to CASSYRGTNYGYTF.

The CDR3 nucleotides read TGTGCCAGCAGCGTAGAGGGACAGGGGGCGCAAAGTGAAGCTTTCTTT. It specifies CASSVEGQGAQSEAFF. This chain connects TRBV9 to TRBJ1-1; TRBD1 matches 12 bases. The CDR3 loop spans 16 amino acids. V lost 0 bases and J lost 7; bases outside the gene matches: 7. Germline CDR1 is SGDLS and CDR2 is YYNGEE.

The chain employs TRBV5-6 and TRBJ2-7; TRBD1 might be the D (6 bases). This CDR3 is built from 14 residues. Trimming cost V 4 bases and J 1 base, with 12 bases left between them. CDR1 SGHDT and CDR2 YYEEEE come from the germline V gene. The CDR3 region is CASSRYRESYEQYV. The CDR3 region has the DNA TGTGCCAGCAGCCGGTACAGGGAGTCCTACGAGCAGTACGTC.

The gene calls are TRBV2 and TRBJ1-2; D is perhaps TRBD1 (5 bases). The CDR3 is 15 amino acids. Between the trimmed V and J ends, which lost 9 bases and 4 bases, there was a span of 21 bases. Looked up from germline, CDR1 is SNHLY and CDR2 is FYNNEI. The CDR3 is CASPESPGRSYGYTF. The CDR3 DNA sequence: TGTGCCAGTCCCGAAAGCCCGGGGCGGAGCTATGGCTACACCTTC. The variable domain in full, with the rest retrieved from reference TRBV2 and TRBJ1-2, is EPEVTQTPSHQVTQMGQEVILRCVPISNHLYFYWYRQILGQKVEFLVSFYNNEISEKSEIFDDQFSVERPDGSNFTLKIRSTKLEDSAMYFCASPESPGRSYGYTFGSGTRLTVV.

This chain links TRBV7-6 with TRBJ2-1; 7 bases are a match to TRBD1. The CDR3 runs 16 residues. With V trimmed by 5 bases and J by 4 bases, 11 bases remained unmatched. The germline gives CDR1 SGHVS, CDR2 FNYEAQ. The DNA of the CDR3 is TGTGCCAGCAGCCAAACGGGACAGAAAACGTACAATGAGCAGTTCTTC. Translation: CASSQTGQKTYNEQFF. Full variable domain (rest looked up from reference TRBV7-6 and TRBJ2-1): GAGVSQSPRYKVTKRGQDVALRCDPISGHVSLYWYRQALGQGPEFLTYFNYEAQQDKSGLPNDRFSAERPEGSISTLTIQRTEQRDSAMYRCASSQTGQKTYNEQFFGPGTRLTVL.

This clone was observed a single time. The chain employs TRBV4-1 and TRBJ1-6; 7 bases agree with TRBD1. Germline V gene sequence: CDR1 MGHRA, CDR2 YSYEKL. CDR3 size: 15 residues. With 0 bases clipped from V and 10 bases from J, the junction kept 6 bases outside the gene matches. In DNA, the CDR3 is TGCGCCAGCAGCCAAGATAGTCAGGGGGAATCACCCCTCCACTTT. As protein: CASSQDSQGESPLHF.

V usage is TRBV28 and J usage is TRBJ2-7; weak D call: TRBD2 (6 bases). V was pared by 1 base and J by 6 bases, with 13 bases between. The length of the CDR3 is 14 residues. Germline V gene sequence: CDR1 MDHEN, CDR2 SYDVKM. CDR3 coding DNA: TGTGCCAGCAGTTTATCGGCGGGGTATATCGAGCAGTACGTC. Amino acid sequence: CASSLSAGYIEQYV.

The chain has TRBV12-3 or TRBV12-4 and TRBJ1-6; D not resolved. This CDR3 has 12 amino acids. Trimming removed 3 bases at V and 7 bases at J, with 4 bases between. The CDR3 is CASSFNNSPLHF. CDR3 DNA sequence: TGTGCCAGCAGTTTTAACAATTCACCCCTCCACTTT.

This chain uses TRBV7-9 with TRBJ2-7, with 8 bases that match TRBD1. Germline-derived CDR1 and CDR2 are SEHNR and FQNEAQ (reference sequence). The CDR3 spans 16 residues. Trimming took 6 bases from V and 2 from J; bases not matched to a gene: 12. CDR3 sequence reads: CASSLYGTGQAYEQYV. The CDR3 DNA reads as TGTGCCAGCAGTTTATACGGGACAGGTCAAGCCTACGAGCAGTACGTC.

The rearrangement links TRBV3-1 (or the pseudogene TRBV3-2) to TRBJ1-1; D remains ambiguous. Germline CDR1 LGHDT, CDR2 YNNKEL (reference sequence). The CDR3 sequence is 14 residues long. V lost 3 bases to trimming and J lost 0 bases, with 8 bases between them. CDR3 in amino acids: CASSQWEVNTEAFF. For the CDR3, the DNA is TGTGCCAGCAGCCAGTGGGAGGTGAACACTGAAGCTTTCTTT.

In this sample, this clone turned up a few times. V gene TRBV7-2 combines with J gene TRBJ2-1; TRBD2 matches 7 bases. V dropped 3 bases and J dropped 1; count of bases not matched to a gene: 9. Germline CDR1 reads SGHTA; CDR2 reads FQGNSA. This CDR3 contains 17 residues. CDR3 DNA sequence: TGTGCCAGCAGCTTTAGGATCTCGGGGGGATCCTACAATGAGCAGTTCTTC. Its protein product is CASSFRISGGSYNEQFF.

The chain employs TRBV5-1 and TRBJ1-2; the match to TRBD1 covers 9 bases. Unmatched junction bases numbered 11, after V lost 1 base and J lost 7 bases. Germline values: CDR1 SGHRS, CDR2 YFSETQ. The CDR3 spans 16 residues. CDR3 loop: CASSLQPGQGNGGYTF. CDR3 sequence (DNA): TGCGCCAGCAGCTTGCAACCCGGACAGGGGAATGGTGGCTACACCTTC.

Here the CDR3 reads CASSKSSSGANVLTF. CDR3 nucleotide sequence: TGTGCCAGCAGCAAAAGCAGCTCTGGGGCCAACGTCCTGACTTTC. The genes are TRBV27 and TRBJ2-6; D gene ambiguous. This CDR3 has 15 residues. Trimming removed 6 bases at V and 0 bases at J, with 9 bases between. Per the germline V gene, CDR1 is MNHEY and CDR2 is SMNVEV (reference sequence). Full variable domain (outside the CDR3, taken from reference TRBV27 and TRBJ2-6): EAQVTQNPRYLITVTGKKLTVTCSQNMNHEYMSWYRQDPGLGLRQIYYSMNVEVTDKGDVPEGYKVSRKEKRNFPLILESPSPNQTSLYFCASSKSSSGANVLTFGAGSRLTVL.

The genes are TRBV14 and TRBJ1-1; possibly TRBD1 for D (5 bases). This CDR3 has 16 residues. Deletions cut 4 bases from V and 1 base from J, with 16 bases between. The V gene's germline CDR1 is SGHDN and CDR2 FVKESK. The CDR3 protein is CASSPNVGVRNTEAFF. CDR3 bases: TGTGCCAGCAGCCCGAATGTAGGGGTTAGGAACACTGAAGCTTTCTTT.

The chain carries TRBV14 and TRBJ1-4; D uncertain. V lost 0 bases, J lost 8 bases, and 19 bases lay in between. The CDR3 loop spans 17 amino acids. Germline V lookup: CDR1 SGHDN, CDR2 FVKESK. The CDR3 loop reads CASSQDLEVGREEKLFF. The CDR3 DNA sequence: TGTGCCAGCAGCCAAGATCTCGAGGTGGGAAGGGAGGAAAAACTGTTTTTT.

This sequence joins TRBV4-1 and TRBJ1-1; a weak D match, TRBD1 (5 bases). CDR3 length: 15 residues. V dropped 0 bases and J dropped 4 bases, with 12 bases sitting between them. Germline CDR1 is MGHRA and CDR2 is YSYEKL. CDR3 protein: CASSQEGARATEAFF. CDR3 bases: TGCGCCAGCAGCCAAGAAGGGGCCAGGGCCACTGAAGCTTTCTTT.

The V and J genes are TRBV5-4 and TRBJ1-2; D unclear. Looked up from germline, CDR1 is SGHNT and CDR2 is YYREEE (reference sequence). Trimming left V 4 bases short and J 4 bases short, with 14 bases between. The CDR3 sequence is 14 residues long. The CDR3 DNA reads as TGTGCCAGCAGCGGACCCGTAACTGGCTATGGCTACACCTTC. It codes for CASSGPVTGYGYTF. The whole variable domain, filled in from reference TRBV5-4 and TRBJ1-2, reads ETGVTQSPTHLIKTRGQQVTLRCSSQSGHNTVSWYQQALGQGPQFIFQYYREEENGRGNFPPRFSGLQFPNYSSELNVNALELDDSALYLCASSGPVTGYGYTFGSGTRLTVV.

This clone was counted a few times. The CDR3 sequence is CASRGQRAFF. CDR3 DNA: TGTGCCAGCAGGGGACAAAGAGCTTTCTTT. The chain links TRBV2 to TRBJ1-1; TRBD1 is a possible D gene (6 bases). Germline loops: CDR1 SNHLY, CDR2 FYNNEI. V lost 6 bases to trimming and J lost 10 bases, with 9 bases between them. CDR3 size: 10 residues. Full variable domain (rest looked up from reference TRBV2 and TRBJ1-1): EPEVTQTPSHQVTQMGQEVILRCVPISNHLYFYWYRQILGQKVEFLVSFYNNEISEKSEIFDDQFSVERPDGSNFTLKIRSTKLEDSAMYFCASRGQRAFFGQGTRLTVV.

The chain joins TRBV30 to TRBJ1-1, with D uncertain. CDR3 length: 12 residues. V was trimmed by 5 bases and J by 10 bases, leaving 17 bases between them. Germline-derived CDR1 and CDR2 are GTSNPN and SVGIG (reference sequence). The CDR3 sequence is CAWDSTSSGAFF. The CDR3 nucleotides are TGTGCCTGGGATAGTACCAGCTCCGGAGCTTTCTTT. Using reference TRBV30 and TRBJ1-1 for the parts outside the CDR3, the full variable domain is SQTIHQWPATLVQPVGSPLSLECTVEGTSNPNLYWYRQAAGRGLQLLFYSVGIGQISSEVPQNLSASRPQDRQFILSSKKLLLSDSGFYLCAWDSTSSGAFFGQGTRLTVV.

The chain employs TRBV5-1 and TRBJ2-5, with 12 bases aligning to TRBD1. CDR3 length: 15 amino acids. The germline CDR1 and CDR2 sequences are SGHRS and YFSETQ. After removal of 4 bases from V and 5 bases from J, the junction contained 6 bases not matched to a gene. DNA for the CDR3: TGCGCCAGCAGCGACCGGGACAGGGGGCCGGAGACCCAGTACTTC. Amino acid sequence: CASSDRDRGPETQYF. The whole variable domain, filled in from reference TRBV5-1 and TRBJ2-5, reads KAGVTQTPRYLIKTRGQQVTLSCSPISGHRSVSWYQQTPGQGLQFLFEYFSETQRNKGNFPGRFSGRQFSNSRSEMNVSTLELGDSALYLCASSDRDRGPETQYFGPGTRLLVL.

This clone occurred a few times. This chain connects TRBV5-1 to TRBJ2-2; 9 nucleotides align to TRBD1. CDR1 SGHRS and CDR2 YFSETQ come from the germline V gene. V lost 4 bases, J lost 0 bases, and 4 bases stayed unmatched. This CDR3 has 16 amino acids. CDR3 amino acids: CASSRGQGPNTGELFF. Written as DNA, the CDR3 is TGCGCCAGCAGCCGGGGACAGGGCCCGAACACCGGGGAGCTGTTTTTT.

V is TRBV4-1 and J is TRBJ1-2, with no clear D. Trimming took 2 bases from V and 5 from J, leaving 18 bases between them. CDR1 MGHRA and CDR2 YSYEKL come from the germline V gene. The CDR3 length is 16 residues. The CDR3 protein is CASSQHSLSGSYGYTF. CDR3 in DNA: TGCGCCAGCAGCCAACATAGTTTGTCCGGGTCTTATGGCTACACCTTC.

This clone showed up just a few times. V is TRBV7-8 and J is TRBJ2-1; TRBD2 matches 8 bases. Germline CDR1 SGHVS, CDR2 FQNEAQ. V was pared by 3 bases and J by 3 bases, with 4 bases of the junction left unmatched. The CDR3 has 15 amino acids. The CDR3 DNA is TGTGCCAGCAGCTTTGGACTAGCCAGCTACAATGAGCAGTTCTTC. As protein: CASSFGLASYNEQFF.

This clone appeared once. This chain links TRBV15 with TRBJ1-4; no definite D call. Trimming took 1 base from V and 7 from J, leaving 7 bases between them. The CDR3 is 13 amino acids. In germline, CDR1 is LNHNV, CDR2 YYDKDF (reference sequence). CDR3 loop: CATSRVPSEKLFF. CDR3 DNA: TGTGCCACCAGCAGAGTCCCTAGTGAAAAACTGTTTTTT. The whole variable domain, filled in from reference TRBV15 and TRBJ1-4, reads DAMVIQNPRYQVTQFGKPVTLSCSQTLNHNVMYWYQQKSSQAPKLLFHYYDKDFNNEADTPDNFQSRRPNTSFCFLDIRSPGLGDTAMYLCATSRVPSEKLFFGSGTQLSVL.